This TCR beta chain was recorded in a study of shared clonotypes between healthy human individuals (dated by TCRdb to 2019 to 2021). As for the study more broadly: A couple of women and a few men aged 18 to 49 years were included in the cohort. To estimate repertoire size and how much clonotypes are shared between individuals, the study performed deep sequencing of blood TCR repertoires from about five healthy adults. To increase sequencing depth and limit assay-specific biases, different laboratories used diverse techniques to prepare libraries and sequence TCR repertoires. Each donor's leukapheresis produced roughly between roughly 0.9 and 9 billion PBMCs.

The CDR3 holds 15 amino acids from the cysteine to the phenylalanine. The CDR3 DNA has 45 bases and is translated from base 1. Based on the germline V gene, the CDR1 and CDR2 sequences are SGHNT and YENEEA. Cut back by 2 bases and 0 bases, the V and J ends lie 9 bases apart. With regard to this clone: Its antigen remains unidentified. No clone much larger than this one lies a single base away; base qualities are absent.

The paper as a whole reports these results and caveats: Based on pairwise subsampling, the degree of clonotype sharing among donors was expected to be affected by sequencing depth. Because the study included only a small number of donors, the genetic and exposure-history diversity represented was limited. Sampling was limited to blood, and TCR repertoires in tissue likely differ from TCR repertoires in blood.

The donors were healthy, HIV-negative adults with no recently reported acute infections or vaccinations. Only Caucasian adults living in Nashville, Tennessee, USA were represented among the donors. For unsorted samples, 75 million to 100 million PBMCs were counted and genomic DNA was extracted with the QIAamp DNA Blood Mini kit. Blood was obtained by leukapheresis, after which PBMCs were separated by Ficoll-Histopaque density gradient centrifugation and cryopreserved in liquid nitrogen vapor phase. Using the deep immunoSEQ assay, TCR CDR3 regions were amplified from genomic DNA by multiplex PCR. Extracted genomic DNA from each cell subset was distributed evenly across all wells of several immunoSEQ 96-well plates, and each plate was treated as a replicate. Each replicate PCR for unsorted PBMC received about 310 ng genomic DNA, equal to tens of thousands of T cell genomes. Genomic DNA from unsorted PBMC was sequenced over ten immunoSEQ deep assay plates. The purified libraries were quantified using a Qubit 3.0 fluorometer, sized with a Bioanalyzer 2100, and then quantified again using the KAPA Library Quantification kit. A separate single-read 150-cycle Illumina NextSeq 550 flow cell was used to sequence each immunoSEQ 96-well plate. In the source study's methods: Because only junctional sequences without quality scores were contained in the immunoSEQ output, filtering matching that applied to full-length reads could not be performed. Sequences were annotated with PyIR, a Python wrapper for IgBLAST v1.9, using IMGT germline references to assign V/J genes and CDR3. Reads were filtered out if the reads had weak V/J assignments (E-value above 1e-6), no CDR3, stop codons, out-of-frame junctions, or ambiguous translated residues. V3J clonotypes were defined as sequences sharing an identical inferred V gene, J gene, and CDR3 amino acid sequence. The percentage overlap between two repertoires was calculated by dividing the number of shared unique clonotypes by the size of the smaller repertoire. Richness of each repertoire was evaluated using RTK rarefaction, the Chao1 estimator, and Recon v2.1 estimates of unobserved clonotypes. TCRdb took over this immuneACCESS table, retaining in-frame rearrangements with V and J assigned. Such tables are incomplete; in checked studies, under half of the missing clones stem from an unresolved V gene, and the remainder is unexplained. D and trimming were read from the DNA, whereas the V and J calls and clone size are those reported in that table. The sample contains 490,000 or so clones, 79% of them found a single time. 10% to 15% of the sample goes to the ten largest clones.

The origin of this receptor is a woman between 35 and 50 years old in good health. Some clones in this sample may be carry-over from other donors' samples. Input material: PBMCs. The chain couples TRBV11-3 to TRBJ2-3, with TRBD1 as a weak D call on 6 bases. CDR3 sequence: CASSLTGLSTDTQYF. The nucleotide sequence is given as TGTGCCAGCAGCTTAACAGGGTTAAGCACAGATACGCAGTATTTT.